This passage covers 4 T cell receptor beta chains from one sample sequenced in a study of siplizumab effects on memory and regulatory T cells (dated by TCRdb to between 2017 and 2020). Library creation used the immunoSEQ multiplex PCR assay. What TCRdb holds here is the immuneACCESS table cut down to in-frame rearrangements. Part of the clones is not present; checked against another copy, under half of the missing clones reflect an unresolved V gene, and the others are unexplained. This sample holds 65,000 to 85,000 clones; 93% were observed only once. The ten top clones hold about 5% of the sample. Specimen: CD8+ T cells sorted from blood. Every receptor here comes from a human donor in good health.

This chain links TRBV28 with TRBJ2-1; D may correspond to TRBD1 or TRBD2 (5 bases each). Trimming removed 6 bases from V and 15 bases from J, with 18 bases in between. CDR3 length: 12 residues. Germline CDR1 MDHEN, CDR2 SYDVKM. The CDR3 region is CASSLRGPPWFF. Written as DNA, the CDR3 is TGTGCCAGCAGCCTAAGGGGACCTCCCTGGTTCTTC.

The chain carries TRBV9 and TRBJ2-5; 9 bases are shared with TRBD2. Germline V CDR1 and CDR2: SGDLS, YYNGEE. The CDR3 contains 15 residues. Trimming at V came to 0 bases and at J to 4 bases, leaving 4 bases not matched to a gene. CDR3 nucleotides: TGTGCCAGCAGCGTAGTAGCGGGGGATAGAGAGACCCAGTACTTC. It yields the protein CASSVVAGDRETQYF.

The chain employs TRBV19 and TRBJ2-1; weak D call: TRBD1 (5 bases). The germline gives CDR1 LNHDA, CDR2 SQIVND (reference sequence). This CDR3 has 13 residues. V dropped 6 bases and J dropped 3 bases, with 9 bases sitting between them. In DNA form, the CDR3 reads TGTGCCAGTAGCCGGACAATCTACAATGAGCAGTTCTTC. It encodes CASSRTIYNEQFF.

This clone qualifies as medium-sized. In the same sample, other DNA sequences code for this CDR3. V usage is TRBV13 and J usage is TRBJ2-7, with 7 positions matching TRBD1. Germline trimming cut 5 bases from V and 3 bases from J; bases unmatched to any gene: 10. The length of the CDR3 is 15 residues. CDR1 and CDR2 (germline): PRHDT, FYEKMQ (reference sequence). The CDR3 DNA sequence: TGTGCCAGCAGCCCCCGGGAACAGGGGCACTACGAGCAGTACTTC. Encoded protein: CASSPREQGHYEQYF.